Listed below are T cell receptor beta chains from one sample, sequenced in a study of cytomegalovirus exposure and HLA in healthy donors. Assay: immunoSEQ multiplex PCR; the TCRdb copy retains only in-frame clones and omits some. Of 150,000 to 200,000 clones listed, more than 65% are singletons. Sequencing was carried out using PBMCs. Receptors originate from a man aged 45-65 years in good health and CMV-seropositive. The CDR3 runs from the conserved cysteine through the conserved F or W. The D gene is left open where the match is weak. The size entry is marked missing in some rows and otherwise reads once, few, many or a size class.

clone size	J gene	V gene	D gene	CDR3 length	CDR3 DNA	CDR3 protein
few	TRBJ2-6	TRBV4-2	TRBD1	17	TGTGCCAGCAGCAATACAGGGGCCAACTCTGGGGCCAACGTCCTGACTTTC	CASSNTGANSGANVLTF
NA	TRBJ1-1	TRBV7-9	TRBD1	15	TGTGCCAGCAGCTCCAACAGGGGAGGTGTGGACGAAGCTTTCTTT	CASSSNRGGVDEAFF
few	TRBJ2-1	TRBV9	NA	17	TGTGCCAGCAGCGTAGCTACGGGGCTAGCGAGGCACAATGAGCAGTTCTTC	CASSVATGLARHNEQFF
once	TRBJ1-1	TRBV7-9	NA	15	TGTGCCAGCCTGCGGGGGGAGGCGGGCAATGGTGAAGCTTTCTTT	CASLRGEAGNGEAFF
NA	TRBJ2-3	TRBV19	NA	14	TGTGCCAGTAGTATAGGCGCCAGCACAGATACGCAGTATTTT	CASSIGASTDTQYF
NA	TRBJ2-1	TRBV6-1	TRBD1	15	TGTGCCAGCAGCCTATCCGGGACAGCGAGCCCTGAGCAGTTCTTC	CASSLSGTASPEQFF
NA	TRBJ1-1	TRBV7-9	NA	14	TGTGCCAGCAGCTCGCTCACAGGGAACACTGAAGCTTTCTTT	CASSSLTGNTEAFF
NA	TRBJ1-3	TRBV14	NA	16	TGTGCCAGCAGCAAAATGGGGGGGCCCTCTGGAAACACCATATATTTT	CASSKMGGPSGNTIYF
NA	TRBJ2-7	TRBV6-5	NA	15	TGTGCCAGCAGTTACCGGGACACATTAGACTACGAGCAGTACTTC	CASSYRDTLDYEQYF
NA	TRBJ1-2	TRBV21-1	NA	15	TGTGCCAGCAGCAAAGTTAGGAGAGAAAACCGTTGCTACACCTTC	CASSKVRRENRCYTF
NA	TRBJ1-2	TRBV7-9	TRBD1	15	TGTGCCAGCAGCTTAGACGGGACAGCTATCTATGGCTACACCTTC	CASSLDGTAIYGYTF
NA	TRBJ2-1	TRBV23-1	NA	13	TGCGCCAGCAGTCCCCAGAACCACAATGAGCAGTTCTTC	CASSPQNHNEQFF
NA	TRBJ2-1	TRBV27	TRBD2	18	TGTGCCAGCAGTTTACAGATCCCCCTTGCGGGAGGGTACAATGAGCAGTTCTTC	CASSLQIPLAGGYNEQFF
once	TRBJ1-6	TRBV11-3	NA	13	TGTGCCAGCAGCCGGACTTTAACGTCACCCCTCCACTTT	CASSRTLTSPLHF
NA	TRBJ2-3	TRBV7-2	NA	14	TGTGCCAGCAGCTTCAGCAGGGTTTCAGATACGCAGTATTTT	CASSFSRVSDTQYF
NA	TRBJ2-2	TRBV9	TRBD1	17	TGTGCCAGCAGCGTACCCCTACAGGGGGCGAACACCGGGGAGCTGTTTTTT	CASSVPLQGANTGELFF
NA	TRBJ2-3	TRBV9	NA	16	TGTGCCAGCAGCGTAGCGGCGGGGTCTTCCACAGATACGCAGTATTTT	CASSVAAGSSTDTQYF
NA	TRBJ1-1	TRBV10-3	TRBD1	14	TGTGCCACAGCTCAAGACAGGGGGAACACTGAAGCTTTCTTT	CATAQDRGNTEAFF
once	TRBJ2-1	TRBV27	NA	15	TGTGCCAGCAGGCCCCAGTCTGATTCCTACAATGAGCAGTTCTTC	CASRPQSDSYNEQFF
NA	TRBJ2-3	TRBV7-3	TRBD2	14	TGTGCCAGCAGCCGAGGACTAGAATCAGATACGCAGTATTTT	CASSRGLESDTQYF
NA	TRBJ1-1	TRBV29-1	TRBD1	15	TGCAGCGTCAGAGGGACAGGGGGCCAGGACACTGAAGCTTTCTTT	CSVRGTGGQDTEAFF
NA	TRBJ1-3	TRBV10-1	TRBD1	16	TGCGCCATCCGGGACAGGGTTTCCCTCTCTGGAAACACCATATATTTT	CAIRDRVSLSGNTIYF
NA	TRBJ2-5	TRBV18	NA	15	TGTGCCAGCTCACCGGGCAGGGGATTCGGGGAGACCCAGTACTTC	CASSPGRGFGETQYF
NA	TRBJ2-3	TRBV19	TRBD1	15	TGTGCCAGTAGTATAGGTCAGGGGGCAACAGATACGCAGTATTTT	CASSIGQGATDTQYF
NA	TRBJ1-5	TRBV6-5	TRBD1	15	TGTGCCAGCAGTTCCGGGACAGGGGGAGTCCAGCCCCAGCATTTT	CASSSGTGGVQPQHF
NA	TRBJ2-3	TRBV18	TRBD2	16	TGTGCCAGCTCACCAGGCAGCGGGAGGCCGCCAGATACGCAGTATTTT	CASSPGSGRPPDTQYF
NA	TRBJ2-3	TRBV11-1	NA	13	TGTGCCAGCAGCTTTTCTCCTCCAGATACGCAGTATTTT	CASSFSPPDTQYF
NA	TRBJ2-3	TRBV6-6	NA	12	TGTGCCAGCAGTTACGGGGGCGGAACGCAGTATTTT	CASSYGGGTQYF
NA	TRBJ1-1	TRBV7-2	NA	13	TGTGCCAGCAGCCAAGATGGGCTCACTGAAGCTTTCTTT	CASSQDGLTEAFF
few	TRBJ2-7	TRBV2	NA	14	TGTGCCAGCAGTGAAGCGAGAGCCTCCTACGAGCAGTACTTC	CASSEARASYEQYF
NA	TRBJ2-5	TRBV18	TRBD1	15	TGTGCCAGCTCACCGAACAGGGGGCTTGGGGAGACCCAGTACTTC	CASSPNRGLGETQYF